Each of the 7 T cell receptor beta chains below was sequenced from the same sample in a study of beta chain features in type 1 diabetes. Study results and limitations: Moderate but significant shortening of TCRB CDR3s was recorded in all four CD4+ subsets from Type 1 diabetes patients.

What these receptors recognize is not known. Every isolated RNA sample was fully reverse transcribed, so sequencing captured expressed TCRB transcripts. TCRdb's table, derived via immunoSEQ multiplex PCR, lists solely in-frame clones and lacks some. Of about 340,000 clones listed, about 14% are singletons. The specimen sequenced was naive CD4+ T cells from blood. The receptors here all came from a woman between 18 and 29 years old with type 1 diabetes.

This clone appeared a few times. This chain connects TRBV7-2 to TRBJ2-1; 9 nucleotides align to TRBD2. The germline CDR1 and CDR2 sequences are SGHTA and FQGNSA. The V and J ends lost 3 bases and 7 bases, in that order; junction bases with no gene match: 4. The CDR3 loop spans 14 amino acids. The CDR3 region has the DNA TGTGCCAGCAGCTTGGGACTAGCTCCGAATGAGCAGTTCTTC. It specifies CASSLGLAPNEQFF.

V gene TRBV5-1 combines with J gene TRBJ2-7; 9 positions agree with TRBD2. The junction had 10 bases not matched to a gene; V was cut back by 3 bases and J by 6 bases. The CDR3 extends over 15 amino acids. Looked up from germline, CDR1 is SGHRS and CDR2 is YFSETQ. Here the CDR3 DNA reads TGCGCCAGCAGCTCGACGACTAGCGGAGCTGGCGAGCAGTACTTC. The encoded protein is CASSSTTSGAGEQYF.

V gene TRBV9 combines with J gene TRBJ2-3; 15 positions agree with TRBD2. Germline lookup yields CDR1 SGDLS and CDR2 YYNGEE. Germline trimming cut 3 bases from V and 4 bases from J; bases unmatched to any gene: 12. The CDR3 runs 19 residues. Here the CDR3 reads CASSAGLAGGGSVADTQYF. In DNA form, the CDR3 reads TGTGCCAGCAGCGCCGGACTAGCGGGAGGGGGGTCCGTTGCAGATACGCAGTATTTT. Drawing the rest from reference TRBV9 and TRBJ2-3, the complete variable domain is DSGVTQTPKHLITATGQRVTLRCSPRSGDLSVYWYQQSLDQGLQFLIQYYNGEERAKGNILERFSAQQFPDLHSELNLSSLELGDSALYFCASSAGLAGGGSVADTQYFGPGTRLTVL.

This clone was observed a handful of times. This CDR3 reads CSAGGDTQYF. In DNA, the CDR3 is TGCAGCGCCGGGGGGGATACGCAGTATTTT. The chain is built from TRBV29-1 and TRBJ2-3; 7 bases agree with TRBD2. The CDR3 spans 10 residues. CDR1 and CDR2 (germline): SQVTM, ANQGSEA. The V segment lost 7 bases and the J segment 6 bases; nucleotides outside the gene matches: 1.

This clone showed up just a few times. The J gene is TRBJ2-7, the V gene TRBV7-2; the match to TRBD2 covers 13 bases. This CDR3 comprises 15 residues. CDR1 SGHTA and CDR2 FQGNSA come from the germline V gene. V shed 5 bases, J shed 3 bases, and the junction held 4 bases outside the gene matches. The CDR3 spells CASSRTSGSGYEQYV. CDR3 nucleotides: TGTGCCAGCAGCCGGACTAGCGGGAGTGGCTACGAGCAGTACGTC.

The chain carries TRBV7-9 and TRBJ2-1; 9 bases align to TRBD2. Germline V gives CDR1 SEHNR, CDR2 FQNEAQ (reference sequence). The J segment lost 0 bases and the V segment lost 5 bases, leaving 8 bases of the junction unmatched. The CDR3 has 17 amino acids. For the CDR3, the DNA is TGTGCCAGCAGCCTGAGATATAGCGGGAGCTCCTACAATGAGCAGTTCTTC. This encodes CASSLRYSGSSYNEQFF.

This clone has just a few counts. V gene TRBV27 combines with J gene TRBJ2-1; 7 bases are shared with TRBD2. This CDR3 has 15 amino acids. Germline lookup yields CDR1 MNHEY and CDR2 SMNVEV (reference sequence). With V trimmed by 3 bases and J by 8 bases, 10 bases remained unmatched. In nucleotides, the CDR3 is TGTGCCAGCAGTTTGCGGGGGTGGGTCTCGGATGAGCAGTTCTTC. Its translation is CASSLRGWVSDEQFF.